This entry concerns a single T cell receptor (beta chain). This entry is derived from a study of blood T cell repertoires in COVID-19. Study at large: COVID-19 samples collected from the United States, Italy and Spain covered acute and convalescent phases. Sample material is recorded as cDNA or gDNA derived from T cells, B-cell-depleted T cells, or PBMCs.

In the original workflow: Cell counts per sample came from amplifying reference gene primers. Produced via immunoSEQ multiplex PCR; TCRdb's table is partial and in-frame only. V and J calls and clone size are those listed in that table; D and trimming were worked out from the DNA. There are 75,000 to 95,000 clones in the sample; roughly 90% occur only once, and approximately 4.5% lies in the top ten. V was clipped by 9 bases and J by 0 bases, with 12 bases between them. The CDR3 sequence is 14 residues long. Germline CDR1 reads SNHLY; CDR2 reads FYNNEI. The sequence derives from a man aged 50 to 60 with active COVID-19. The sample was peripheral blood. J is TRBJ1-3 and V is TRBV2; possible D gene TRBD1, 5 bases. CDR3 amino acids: CASFRGFSGNTIYF. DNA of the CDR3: TGTGCCAGTTTTCGGGGGTTCTCTGGAAACACCATATATTTT.